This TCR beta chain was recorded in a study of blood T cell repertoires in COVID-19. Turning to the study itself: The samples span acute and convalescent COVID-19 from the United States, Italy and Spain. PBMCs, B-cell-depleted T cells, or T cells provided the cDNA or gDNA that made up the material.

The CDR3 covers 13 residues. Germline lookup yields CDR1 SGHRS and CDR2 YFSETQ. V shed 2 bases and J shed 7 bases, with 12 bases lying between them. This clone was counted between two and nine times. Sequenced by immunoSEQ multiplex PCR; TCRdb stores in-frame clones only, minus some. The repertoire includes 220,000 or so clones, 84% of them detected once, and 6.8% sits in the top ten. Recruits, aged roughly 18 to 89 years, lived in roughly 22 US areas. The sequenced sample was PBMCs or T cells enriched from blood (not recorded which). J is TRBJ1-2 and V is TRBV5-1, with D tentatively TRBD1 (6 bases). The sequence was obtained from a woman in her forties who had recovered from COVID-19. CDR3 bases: TGCGCCAGCAGCTTAGGGGGGGACCCTGGCTACACCTTC. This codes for CASSLGGDPGYTF.